This T cell receptor beta chain is from a study of T cell responses to AZD1222 COVID-19 vaccine. As regards this clone: Antigen specificity is unknown.

Only in-frame clones appear in the TCRdb table, and some are missing; sequencing was by immunoSEQ multiplex PCR. The profile shows about 140,000 clones, approximately 90% of them singletons. Study-wide results and limits: Sampling that yielded the repertoires occurred only after the peak T cell response. Vaccination with two AZD1222 doses was followed by a rise in Spike-specific TCR breadth and depth.

The CDR3 runs 10 residues. The germline gives CDR1 KGHDR, CDR2 SFDVKD. V dropped 9 bases and J dropped 1 base, with 0 bases sitting between them. The gene calls are TRBV24-1 and TRBJ1-3, with D hard to call. The receptor's source is an adult in good health. The sample consisted of peripheral blood, taken on day 0 of AZD1222 vaccination. Here the CDR3 reads CATSGNTIYF. In nucleotides, the CDR3 is TGTGCCACCTCTGGAAACACCATATATTTT.